One sample yielded the 10 T cell receptor beta chains listed below, sequenced in a study of CD8 T cells in Susac syndrome. Reverse transcription of 0.5 to 1 ug RNA was performed with random hexamers. TCRdb passed the immunoSEQ multiplex PCR reads through MiXCR, listing each CDR3 protein once. The sample consists of some 200,000 distinct CDR3 sequences, about 95% of them appearing once. Sequenced sample: CD4+ T cells from PBMCs. These receptors came from a human donor with multiple sclerosis.

The chain links TRBV30 to TRBJ1-6; D call uncertain. CDR1 and CDR2 (germline): GTSNPN, SVGIG (reference sequence). CDR3 length: 14 amino acids. V shed 4 bases and J shed 1 base, with 8 bases lying between them. The CDR3 coding sequence is TGTGCCTGGATGTTCGGTTCCTATAATTCACCCCTCCACTTT. Its protein product is CAWMFGSYNSPLHF.

V gene TRBV9 combines with J gene TRBJ2-3; D is unclear. The V end was cut by 0 bases, the J end by 5 bases, with 4 bases between. Germline assignment: CDR1 SGDLS and CDR2 YYNGEE. This CDR3 region has 12 residues. CDR3 coding DNA: TGTGCCAGCAGCGTAGCTGTAGATACGCAGTATTTT. Residues: CASSVAVDTQYF.

The gene calls are TRBV27 and TRBJ2-5, with 8 positions matching TRBD2. Germline CDR1 and CDR2: MNHEY and SMNVEV (reference sequence). Losses at the gene ends were 10 bases for V and 5 bases for J; bases not matched to a gene: 6. There are 12 residues in the CDR3. The CDR3 loop is CATGGAWETQYF. Written as DNA, the CDR3 is TGTGCCACCGGGGGGGCCTGGGAGACCCAGTACTTC.

This clonotype was recorded only once. This sequence joins TRBV5-1 and TRBJ1-4; D remains ambiguous. CDR1 is SGHRS, CDR2 YFSETQ, per germline. Between the trimmed V and J ends, which lost 5 bases and 2 bases, there was a span of 7 bases. This CDR3 has 13 amino acids. CDR3 sequence: CASSSGTNEKLFF. The CDR3 region has the DNA TGCGCCAGCAGTTCTGGGACTAATGAAAAACTGTTTTTT.

The J gene is TRBJ2-1, the V gene TRBV3-1; TRBD2 matches 8 bases. Unmatched junction bases numbered 5, after V lost 2 bases and J lost 8 bases. CDR3 length equals 14 residues. The germline V gene has CDR1 LGHDT and CDR2 YNNKEL (reference sequence). In DNA, the CDR3 is TGTGCCAGCAGCCAAACGGGAGGGATCCATGAGCAGTTCTTC. This sequence encodes CASSQTGGIHEQFF.

The genes are TRBV3-1 and TRBJ2-3; D call uncertain. V was cut by 3 bases and J by 6 bases, with 10 bases left in between. The CDR3 has 13 residues. From germline, CDR1 is LGHDT and CDR2 YNNKEL (reference sequence). This chain's CDR3 is CASSQGKRDTQYF. The CDR3 bases are TGTGCCAGCAGCCAGGGGAAGAGGGATACGCAGTATTTT.

This clonotype was recorded once. This rearrangement joins TRBV20-1 to TRBJ2-5; D may match TRBD1 or TRBD2 (5 bases each). In germline, CDR1 is DFQATT, CDR2 SNEGSKA (reference sequence). V lost 6 bases and J 2 bases, leaving 13 bases between the germline ends. The CDR3 contains 13 residues. CDR3 amino acids: CSAPGDPQETQYF. CDR3 sequence (DNA): TGCAGTGCCCCTGGGGACCCGCAAGAGACCCAGTACTTC.

The rearrangement links TRBV20-1 to TRBJ2-3; 8 bases match TRBD2. Germline CDR1 reads DFQATT; CDR2 reads SNEGSKA (reference sequence). The CDR3 runs to 12 residues. Trimming at V came to 6 bases and at J to 6 bases, leaving 5 bases not matched to a gene. For the CDR3, the DNA is TGCAGTGCGGTAGCGGGATTGGATACGCAGTATTTT. This codes for CSAVAGLDTQYF.

V usage is TRBV6-1 and J usage is TRBJ1-1; D is undetermined. With 1 base removed from V and 5 bases from J, the gap between germline ends came to 5 bases. CDR1 is MNHNS and CDR2 is SASEGT in the germline V gene. This CDR3 comprises 12 residues. CDR3 DNA sequence: TGTGCCAGCAGTGAAGTCGGGACTGAAGCTTTCTTT. Amino acid sequence: CASSEVGTEAFF.

The genes are TRBV15 and TRBJ2-2; D tentatively fits TRBD1 or TRBD2 (5 bases each). This CDR3 has 15 residues. From germline, CDR1 is LNHNV and CDR2 YYDKDF (reference sequence). Trimming left V 2 bases short and J 1 base short, with 8 bases between. The CDR3 DNA follows: TGTGCCACCAGCAGAACTAGGGGGAACACCGGGGAGCTGTTTTTT. Translation gives CATSRTRGNTGELFF.